Presented here are 14 T cell receptor beta chains from one specimen sequenced in a study of neurological immune-mediated disorders. Using its own MiXCR run on the 5' RACE reads, TCRdb lists one record per CDR3 protein. The sample lists 20,000 to 25,000 distinct CDR3 sequences, approximately 5.9% occurring once. Input material: CD8+ T cells from blood. The source of these receptors is a man younger than 35 in good health.

This clonotype was picked up many times. The chain uses TRBV5-6 and TRBJ2-2; D is possibly TRBD1 (7 bases). The V gene's germline CDR1 is SGHDT and CDR2 YYEEEE. The length of the CDR3 is 17 residues. Trimming removed 4 bases at V and 8 bases at J, with 24 bases between. CDR3 nucleotides: TGTGCCAGCAGCCCCCCGGCGGGGACAGCGTCACCTGGGGAGCTGTTTTTT. This encodes CASSPPAGTASPGELFF.

This clonotype was observed many times. The chain is built from TRBV5-1 and TRBJ2-1, with 9 bases fitting TRBD2. The CDR3 is 17 amino acids. Germline V gives CDR1 SGHRS, CDR2 YFSETQ. Losses at the gene ends were 3 bases for V and 6 bases for J; bases not matched to a gene: 13. CDR3 loop: CASSSALAGMIGNEQFF. The CDR3, as DNA: TGCGCCAGCAGCTCGGCGCTAGCGGGGATGATAGGCAATGAGCAGTTCTTC.

This clonotype was seen many times. This chain connects TRBV4-1 to TRBJ1-4, with D possibly being TRBD1 (5 bases). Trimming took 4 bases from V and 8 from J, leaving 20 bases between them. There are 16 residues in the CDR3. The germline CDR1 and CDR2 sequences are MGHRA and YSYEKL. CDR3 coding DNA: TGCGCCAGCAGCCCGGAGGGGATCATTTGGGGGGAAAAACTGTTTTTT. It codes for CASSPEGIIWGEKLFF.

This clonotype has ten or more counts. The chain carries TRBV6-5 and TRBJ2-7, with D tentatively TRBD1 (6 bases). Germline CDR1 is MNHEY and CDR2 is SVGAGI. V dropped 3 bases and J dropped 6 bases, with 18 bases sitting between them. There are 15 residues in the CDR3. The CDR3 DNA is TGTGCCAGCAGTTATGGCCCCTTTACAGGGCTCGAGCAGTACTTC. Protein: CASSYGPFTGLEQYF.

The sample holds many counts of this clonotype. A much larger clone is a single base away; this may be a read error. The V gene is TRBV29-1, the J gene TRBJ1-4; D perhaps matches TRBD1 (5 bases). CDR3 length equals 14 residues. Germline CDR1 and CDR2: SQVTM and ANQGSEA. CDR3 sequence reads: CSVGSFGTNEKLLF. The CDR3 DNA follows: TGCAGCGTTGGGTCCTTCGGGACTAATGAAAAACTGCTTTTT. Using reference TRBV29-1 and TRBJ1-4 for the parts outside the CDR3, the full variable domain is SAVISQKPSRDICQRGTSLTIQCQVDSQVTMMFWYRQQPGQSLTLIATANQGSEATYESGFVIDKFPISRPNLTFSTLTVSNMSPEDSSIYLCSVGSFGTNEKLLFGSGTQLSVL.

This clonotype was counted at least ten times. The rearrangement uses TRBV4-1 and TRBJ2-5; possible D gene TRBD2, 6 bases. Germline V lookup: CDR1 MGHRA, CDR2 YSYEKL. With 3 bases removed from V and 10 bases from J, the gap between germline ends came to 15 bases. The CDR3 loop spans 13 amino acids. The CDR3 spells CASSQLGGVDQYF. The CDR3 DNA is TGCGCCAGCAGCCAGTTGGGGGGTGTGGACCAGTACTTC.

This clonotype was recorded many times. The chain recombines TRBV10-3 with TRBJ2-3; unclear D gene. The CDR3 loop spans 13 amino acids. V was trimmed by 2 bases and J by 7 bases, leaving 10 bases between them. The germline V gene has CDR1 ENHRY and CDR2 SYGVKD. As DNA, the CDR3 is TGTGCCATCAGTGAGCCCGACTGGAATACGCAGTATTTT. Translation: CAISEPDWNTQYF.

The rearrangement joins TRBV4-1 to TRBJ1-1; D is possibly TRBD1 (6 bases). CDR1 is MGHRA and CDR2 is YSYEKL in the germline V gene. This CDR3 is built from 13 residues. Trimming stripped 6 bases from V and 0 bases from J, with 8 bases between. The CDR3 nucleotides read TGCGCCAGCAGTACAGGGCTGAACACTGAAGCTTTCTTT. As protein: CASSTGLNTEAFF.

This clonotype was recorded at least ten times. The V gene is TRBV6-6, the J gene TRBJ1-1; possible D gene TRBD1, 5 bases. The CDR3 is made up of 17 amino acids. Trimming removed 2 bases from V and 1 base from J, with 17 bases in between. The germline V gene encodes CDR1 MNHNY and CDR2 SVGAGI (reference sequence). The DNA for the CDR3 is TGTGCCAGCAGTTACCCCCCGGGCGGGGGGAAGAACACTGAAGCTTTCTTT. Translation: CASSYPPGGGKNTEAFF.

This clonotype was detected many times. The chain uses TRBV5-1 and TRBJ2-7; the D is unclear. Germline CDR1 SGHRS, CDR2 YFSETQ. The ends were cut back, 0 bases at V and 4 bases at J, with 5 bases in the middle. CDR3 length: 12 residues. CDR3 bases: TGCGCCAGCAGCTTGGACACTTACGAGCAGTACTTC. Translating it yields CASSLDTYEQYF.

This clonotype occurred many times. The chain employs TRBV29-1 and TRBJ1-2; no clear D. The V and J ends lost 4 bases and 0 bases respectively, with 6 bases between them. CDR1 and CDR2 from the germline V gene are SQVTM and ANQGSEA. The CDR3 covers 12 residues. The CDR3, as DNA: TGCAGCGTTGTTATTGCTAACTATGGCTACACCTTC. It encodes CSVVIANYGYTF.

Many counts were recorded for this clonotype. The V call is TRBV20-1, the J call TRBJ2-1, with D unresolved. Germline V lookup: CDR1 DFQATT, CDR2 SNEGSKA (reference sequence). Trimming took off 7 bases at V and 4 bases at J, with 8 bases between the two ends. CDR3 size: 11 residues. The CDR3 nucleotides read TGCAGTGTCCAGGTTTACAATGAGCAGTTCTTC. It translates to CSVQVYNEQFF.

Comments on this clonotype: A much larger clone lies one base from this, so it may be a read error. V usage is TRBV7-6 and J usage is TRBJ2-3; D possibly corresponds to TRBD2 (6 bases). Germline V lookup: CDR1 SGHVS, CDR2 FNYEAQ. The CDR3 extends over 15 amino acids. The CDR3 reads CASSPGLRSTDKQYF. CDR3 in DNA: TGTGCCAGCAGCCCGGGACTTCGCTCGACAGATAAGCAGTATTTT.

This clonotype has ten or more counts. The chain joins TRBV5-1 to TRBJ2-3, with a tentative D call TRBD2 (6 bases). The CDR3 consists of 15 residues. The V end lost 7 bases, the J end lost 2 bases, and 17 bases lay between the germline ends. Germline CDR1 is SGHRS and CDR2 is YFSETQ. The CDR3 loop reads CASAHRGWPTDTQYF. The CDR3 DNA sequence: TGCGCCAGCGCACACCGGGGGTGGCCCACAGATACGCAGTATTTT.